This T cell receptor (beta chain) derives from a study of T cells in tumors after PD-1 blockade. At the level of the study: Patients had no prior checkpoint blockade, systemic immunosuppressants, or anti-cancer therapy within 4 weeks. A subset received ongoing vismodegib 150 mg daily alongside anti-PD-1 therapy.

TCRdb's copy holds only in-frame clones and misses some; the assay was immunoSEQ multiplex PCR. The profile shows around 25,000 clones, roughly 80% of them singletons. From germline, CDR1 is PRHDT and CDR2 FYEKMQ (reference sequence). The ends were cut back, 4 bases at V and 0 bases at J, with 19 bases in the middle. The length of the CDR3 is 17 residues. The sequencing used PBMCs, collected after anti-PD-1 treatment. The TCR sequence derives from a human donor with basal cell carcinoma. V is TRBV13 and J is TRBJ2-7, with unresolved D. CDR3 loop: CASSSSGFETGSYEQYF. The CDR3 region has the DNA TGTGCCAGCAGCTCATCGGGCTTCGAAACGGGCTCCTACGAGCAGTACTTC.